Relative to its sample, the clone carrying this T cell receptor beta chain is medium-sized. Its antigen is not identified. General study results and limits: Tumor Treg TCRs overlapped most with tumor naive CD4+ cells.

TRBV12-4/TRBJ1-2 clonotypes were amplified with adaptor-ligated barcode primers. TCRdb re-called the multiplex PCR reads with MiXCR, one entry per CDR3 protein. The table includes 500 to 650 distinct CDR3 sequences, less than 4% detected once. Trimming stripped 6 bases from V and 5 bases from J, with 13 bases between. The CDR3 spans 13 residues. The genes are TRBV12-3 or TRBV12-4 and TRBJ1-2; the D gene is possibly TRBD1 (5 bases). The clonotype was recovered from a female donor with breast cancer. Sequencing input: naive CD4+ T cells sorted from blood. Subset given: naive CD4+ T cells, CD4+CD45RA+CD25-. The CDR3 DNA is TGTGCCAGCAGCCCCGGGGACTTATATGGCTACACCTTC. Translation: CASSPGDLYGYTF.